This note documents a single T cell receptor (beta chain) sequence. The antigen it recognizes is unknown. Nothing much larger sits one base from this clone, and base qualities are not available. The Quick-DNA Microprep Kit was used to extract genomic DNA from the sorted cells. Amplification of TCRbeta DNA was done with the immunoSEQ hsTCRbeta kit, following the protocol from the manufacturer. An Illumina MiSeq instrument was used to sequence the TCRbeta libraries. Per the authors' processing: Following removal of out-of-frame sequences, approximately 2.1 million distinct TCRbeta sequences were retained, with an average of about 70,000 per individual. Each individual was scored using the number of around 150 previously reported CMV-associated TCRbeta sequences that the individual carried and the total number of productive distinct TCRbeta sequences. A beta-binomial model was reimplemented in Python, and scikit-learn random forests with default parameters were trained on US cohort data. Classifier performance on the Belgian cohort was summarized as median AUC with percentile confidence intervals over 10,000 bootstrap iterations. The immuneACCESS repertoire file appears here via TCRdb, limited to in-frame rearrangements. These files lack a portion of the clones; in checked studies, under half of the deficit traces to unresolved V genes, and the cause of the others is not known. That table is the source of V, J and clone size, and D and trimming were worked out from the DNA. This sample gives 45,000 to 65,000 clones in total; 80% to 90% of them show up just once. The ten largest clones add up to roughly 2% of the sample.

This entry belongs to a study of memory CD4+ T cells and cytomegalovirus serostatus (dated by TCRdb to about 2019). With respect to the entire study: The cohort comprised 33 healthy Belgian adults, 9 CMV seropositive and about 25 CMV seronegative. To replicate a published TCR-based CMV serostatus classifier, the researchers sequenced the CD4+ memory TCRbeta repertoires of a Belgian cohort whose cytomegalovirus serostatus was known. Results the study describes overall, beyond this receptor: Of under 200 previously reported CMV-associated TCRbeta sequences, about 62 appeared in the CD4+ memory repertoires, each in one to five individuals. For CMV serostatus prediction, a median bootstrapped AUC of approximately 0.95 was reached with the original framework, and a median bootstrapped AUC of about 0.89 was reached with a US-trained random forest. The results were read as suggesting that the CMV-associated TCR signature is, for the most part, present in the CD4+ memory repertoire. On the Belgian cohort, the classifier built on the original framework reached a median bootstrapped AUC of around 0.96, with a 95% CI of 0.76-1.00. Only CD4+CD45RO+ memory cells were sequenced, in contrast to the original study, which included naive and memory CD4+ and CD8+ populations.

The germline V gene (reference sequence) yields GTSNPN for CDR1 and SVGIG for CDR2. Trimming takes 3 bases from V and 3 bases from J, and the germline ends sit 14 bases apart. Reading from cysteine to phenylalanine, the CDR3 counts 14 amino acids. This entry keeps only the CDR3 DNA: 42 bases, framed from base 1. Single viable CD3+CD4+CD8-CD45RO+ cells were sorted as memory CD4+ T cells on a FACSAria II. CMV serostatus was determined using a Roche Elecsys assay that detects serum IgG against CMV pp150, pp28, p38 and p52. Following thawing, total CD4+ T cells were enriched through positive selection using CD4 magnetic microbeads. The samples came from a separate study whose specific focus was interrogating the CD4+ T cell memory repertoire. Peripheral blood mononuclear cells were isolated and cryopreserved according to standard operating procedures, and serum was kept at -80 degrees C. The staining relied on CD3-PerCP (BW264/56), CD4-APC (RPA-T4), CD45RO-PE (UCHT1) and CD8-Pacific Orange (3B5) antibodies, and Sytox blue was used to exclude non-viable cells.

This TCR came from an adult in good health and CMV-seropositive. Recombination linked TRBV30 to TRBJ1-1; the best D guess is TRBD1, with 5 bases matching. Sequences were obtained from memory CD4+ T cells from blood. The CDR3 reads as follows: CAWSTDWGYTEAFF. The nucleotides read TGTGCCTGGAGCACGGACTGGGGGTACACTGAAGCTTTCTTT.